A selection of T cell receptor beta chains follows, all from one sample in a study of blood T cells in healthy people across ages. TCRdb reprocessed the 5' RACE reads via MiXCR and lists one record per CDR3 protein. Among about 680,000 distinct CDR3 sequences, around 48% were seen once, and the ten largest hold roughly 31%. The sequenced sample consisted of blood. The receptors originated from a woman between 55 and 75 years old in good health. Both conserved end residues are trimmed from each CDR3. The order of the fields is V gene, J gene, CDR3 protein.

v_gene: TRBV12-3/TRBV12-4; j_gene: TRBJ2-5; CDR3aa: ASRRLAGPAETQY
v_gene: TRBV7-2; j_gene: TRBJ2-1; CDR3aa: ASSSYRGYNEQF
v_gene: TRBV6-2/TRBV6-3; j_gene: TRBJ2-3; CDR3aa: ASSYSILRDGGRGHTDTQY
v_gene: TRBV6-2/TRBV6-3; j_gene: TRBJ2-7; CDR3aa: ASSTPTGISYEQY
v_gene: TRBV5-1; j_gene: .; CDR3aa: ASSLEGLAQQETQY
v_gene: TRBV28; j_gene: TRBJ2-1; CDR3aa: ASSLSGEREF
v_gene: TRBV20-1; j_gene: TRBJ2-1; CDR3aa: SARSHHSGSSYNEQF
v_gene: TRBV7-3; j_gene: TRBJ2-3; CDR3aa: ASSANSADTQY
v_gene: TRBV7-3; j_gene: TRBJ2-1; CDR3aa: ASSSQMSSYNEQF
v_gene: TRBV5-5; j_gene: TRBJ2-4; CDR3aa: ASSLVGGGFAVQY
v_gene: TRBV6-2/TRBV6-3; j_gene: TRBJ2-7; CDR3aa: ASSQPLTSDPFYEQY
v_gene: TRBV20-1; j_gene: TRBJ2-3; CDR3aa: SARDTASGSADTQY
v_gene: TRBV24-1; j_gene: TRBJ2-5; CDR3aa: ATSDLGGSGGYNEQY
v_gene: TRBV20-1; j_gene: TRBJ2-5; CDR3aa: SARRLAGFQETQY
v_gene: TRBV20-1; j_gene: TRBJ2-1; CDR3aa: SASPPAGDHEQF
v_gene: TRBV5-1; j_gene: TRBJ2-5; CDR3aa: ASRWLASQETQY
v_gene: TRBV6-6; j_gene: TRBJ2-1; CDR3aa: ASSYKTVPGPKEQF
v_gene: TRBV30; j_gene: TRBJ2-1; CDR3aa: AWSEGRGHEQF
v_gene: TRBV7-9; j_gene: TRBJ1-2; CDR3aa: ASSLVAGADYGYT
v_gene: TRBV12-3/TRBV12-4; j_gene: TRBJ2-1; CDR3aa: ASRKNNEQF
v_gene: TRBV20-1; j_gene: TRBJ2-5; CDR3aa: SARNRETHY
v_gene: TRBV12-3/TRBV12-4; j_gene: TRBJ2-3; CDR3aa: ASSCTGGGVDTQY
v_gene: TRBV10-3; j_gene: TRBJ2-2; CDR3aa: AISDQLSTGELF
v_gene: TRBV7-2; j_gene: TRBJ1-4; CDR3aa: ASSPTGTEGEKLF
v_gene: TRBV14; j_gene: TRBJ2-1; CDR3aa: ASSQVGTSGSNEQF
v_gene: TRBV27; j_gene: TRBJ2-1; CDR3aa: ASSPSGLAVNEQF
v_gene: TRBV6-5; j_gene: .; CDR3aa: ASSYSGLAGRYEQY
v_gene: TRBV30; j_gene: TRBJ2-1; CDR3aa: AWSRASAYNEQF
v_gene: TRBV4-2; j_gene: TRBJ2-1; CDR3aa: ASSQGVTGVGQF
v_gene: TRBV28; j_gene: TRBJ2-6; CDR3aa: ASSPRGGVVLT
v_gene: TRBV6-1; j_gene: TRBJ2-7; CDR3aa: ASSPGQGLAGGDEQY
v_gene: TRBV7-2; j_gene: TRBJ2-5; CDR3aa: ASSSRELLGEQY
v_gene: TRBV20-1; j_gene: TRBJ2-1; CDR3aa: SAGLAGELENEQF
v_gene: TRBV4-3; j_gene: TRBJ2-2; CDR3aa: ASSLLDTNTGELF
v_gene: TRBV14; j_gene: TRBJ1-6; CDR3aa: ASSRLDGTRNSPLH
v_gene: TRBV27; j_gene: .; CDR3aa: ASSLGTGGYNEQY
v_gene: TRBV20-1; j_gene: TRBJ2-1; CDR3aa: SVRKPSSYNEQF
v_gene: TRBV20-1; j_gene: TRBJ2-5; CDR3aa: SAREWGQGQETQY
v_gene: TRBV28; j_gene: TRBJ1-2; CDR3aa: ASSFTQTYYGYT
v_gene: TRBV7-2; j_gene: TRBJ1-5; CDR3aa: ASGSGPWSNQPQH
v_gene: TRBV7-2; j_gene: .; CDR3aa: ASTRTGGYEQF
v_gene: TRBV14; j_gene: TRBJ2-5; CDR3aa: ASSQVLAVTKETQY
v_gene: TRBV20-1; j_gene: TRBJ2-5; CDR3aa: SARPGLNWETQY
v_gene: TRBV18; j_gene: TRBJ2-5; CDR3aa: ASSTRDEQY
v_gene: TRBV29-1; j_gene: TRBJ2-5; CDR3aa: SVEEGKRRPGGGETQY